This TCR beta chain was documented in a study of T cells in Graves' hyperthyroidism and ophthalmopathy. Looking at the study overall: Pretreatment peripheral blood was obtained at initial diagnosis. Study-wide points: Using 13 V-J features, a model discriminated ophthalmopathy from stable hyperthyroidism.

RNA transcripts were the template for amplifying TCR beta CDR3 regions. Researchers ran a first-round RT-PCR on the TCR CDR3 using the HTBI primer set. One entry per CDR3 protein results from TCRdb running MiXCR on the multiplex PCR reads. In the table there are around 600,000 distinct CDR3 sequences, approximately 15% of which are singletons. CDR3 size: 14 residues. CDR1 and CDR2 from the germline V gene are SGHNT and YENEEA. Trimming took 4 bases from V and 3 from J; bases not matched to a gene: 6. This clonotype came up many times. Its antigen is currently unknown. Clinical symptoms, serum thyroxine, TRAb, thyroid ultrasound and orbital computed tomography informed diagnoses.

This sequence originates from a woman aged 18-35 years with Graves' ophthalmopathy. The source material was blood. V gene TRBV11-3 combines with J gene TRBJ2-7; 7 bases agree with TRBD1. CDR3: CASSSSTGFYEQYF. CDR3 DNA: TGTGCCAGCAGCTCCTCGACAGGGTTCTACGAGCAGTACTTC.